This T cell receptor (beta chain) was retrieved from a study of Ad26.COV2.S vaccination and SARS-CoV-2 variants (dated by TCRdb to 2020 to 2023). About the study as a whole: Donors in the vaccine arm were drawn from COV1001, a multicentre, randomized, double-blind, placebo-controlled phase I-IIa trial testing Ad26.COV2.S in healthy adults. Ad26.COV2.S was administered intramuscularly at a dose of 5x10^10 or 1x10^11 viral particles, either as one shot or as two shots given 56 days apart. The specificity and breadth of SARS-CoV-2-reactive T cell receptors after Ad26.COV2.S vaccination were assessed by TCRbeta repertoire sequencing. The TCR-sequenced set comprised around 30 samples: some 20 Ad26.COV2.S vaccine recipients, 5 placebo recipients and 8 SARS-CoV-2 convalescent individuals. Participants in the trial were split at random into five groups of five each, receiving low-dose or high-dose Ad26.COV2.S once or twice, or else placebo on both occasions. Investigators remained blinded to trial group allocation during experiments and outcome assessment. General findings and caveats noted by the study authors: According to the authors, total T cell responses may have been underestimated by the TCR breadth and depth analyses. Comparable non-spike TCR breadth was observed between vaccine and placebo recipients, consistent with only spike being contained in the vaccine. Higher spike-specific TCR breadth was observed in Ad26.COV2.S recipients than in placebo recipients (P = 0.0014). The study was not powered for comparison of responses between vaccine doses or regimens. After vaccination, spike-specific CD8+ and CD4+ T cell responses were reported to show substantial breadth.

Comments on this clone: This receptor's antigen is unknown. No qualities accompany the bases; no much larger clone lies one base away.

The immunoSEQ Assay was the method used to sequence TCRbeta CDR3 regions. After extraction, genomic DNA underwent amplification by bias-controlled multiplex PCR, followed by high-throughput sequencing. On the authors' methods: To quantify the absolute abundance of every unique TCRbeta CDR3 region, sequences were collapsed and filtered. T cell fraction was estimated by normalizing TCRbeta template counts to usable DNA, which was measured by amplifying reference genes present in all nucleated cells. Repertoire TCRs were annotated as SARS-CoV-2-specific by exact matching of V gene, CDR3 amino acid sequence and J gene to a known reactive TCR set. MIRA supplied the reference SARS-CoV-2 TCR set, which was filtered for enrichment in COVID-19-positive ImmuneCODE repertoires so that public or cross-reactive TCRs were removed. Using the MIRA antigens, annotated TCRs were further analysed by specific ORF or by position within an ORF. Breadth was defined as the number of annotated unique rearrangements divided by the total number of unique productive rearrangements, and depth was defined as the summed frequency of the annotated unique rearrangements. Two-sided Wilcoxon rank-sum tests were applied when comparing TCR breadth between groups. The clones in this table, taken by TCRdb from immuneACCESS, are in-frame only. Not every clone is retained; where verified, under half of the shortfall comes from an unresolved V gene, and the cause of the rest is unknown. The D gene and trimming were derived from the DNA, and the V and J assignments and clone size from that table. In all, the sample holds 350,000 to 450,000 clones, and 89% of those were seen once. The leading ten clones occupy over 1.5% of the sample.

Taken with the paper, the label for treatment or condition translates to: some 20 received Ad26.COV2.S at low or high dose, single or two shots; 5 received placebo; per-sample allocation not given. Repertoires of vaccine and placebo recipients were sequenced from samples taken on day 63 after the first injection. Between 29 July and 7 August 2020, Cohort 1b enrolled 25 adults aged 18-55 years at one site in Boston, USA. Ad26.COV2.S consisted of a replication-incompetent adenovirus type 26 vector by which a prefusion-stabilized SARS-CoV-2 spike protein from the original Wuhan strain was expressed. V trim: 6 bases; J trim: 5 bases; unmatched bases: 9. The CDR3, cysteine through phenylalanine, is 15 amino acids long. Solely the CDR3 DNA is kept, with 45 bases framed from the first base. From a lookup of the germline V gene, CDR1 and CDR2 are MNHEY and SVGAGI.

The chain is made from TRBV6-5 and TRBJ2-1; 8 middle bases align to TRBD1. Source: peripheral blood, taken in a trial of Ad26.COV2.S vaccine versus placebo. The receptor comes from a person aged 18-60 years who received the Ad26.COV2.S COVID-19 vaccine or a placebo. The CDR3 corresponds to CASSTAGGHHNEQFF. Read as DNA, the sequence is TGTGCCAGCAGCACCGCAGGGGGCCACCACAATGAGCAGTTCTTC.